This TCR beta chain is from a study of beta chain features in type 1 diabetes. Study context: Healthy donors and patients had similar age, gender and cell yields. Findings of the study overall: In patients and controls equally, PCR might favor templates that are shorter. Patients with Type 1 diabetes showed moderately but significantly shorter TCRB CDR3s in all four CD4+ subsets.

Germline values: CDR1 MDHEN, CDR2 SYDVKM. The CDR3 spans 13 residues. Trimming took off 5 bases at V and 7 bases at J, with 14 bases between the two ends. The isolated RNA, all of it, was reverse transcribed, so expressed TCRB transcripts were what got sequenced. The repertoire was sequenced with immunoSEQ multiplex PCR; TCRdb's copy has only in-frame clones and lacks some. The sample consists of more than 100,000 clones, under 30% of them appearing once. This clone was detected a few times. What it recognizes is unknown. V and J are TRBV28 and TRBJ1-1; unclear D gene. This sequence was found in a woman under 30 with type 1 diabetes. The sequencing input was central memory CD4+ T cells from blood. CDR3 coding DNA: TGTGCCAGCAGTCCGAATGTTCTAGTTGAAGCTTTCTTT. Protein: CASSPNVLVEAFF.